A selection of T cell receptor beta chains follows, all from one sample in a study of PD-L1 blockade in urothelial cancer. The assay was immunoSEQ multiplex PCR, and TCRdb's table has in-frame clones only and misses some. The repertoire holds 55,000 to 75,000 clones, approximately 80% seen once, with 1.5% to 2% in the top ten. The sequenced sample was PBMCs, obtained around atezolizumab (anti-PD-L1) treatment. Receptors originate from a man between 65 and 79 years old with urothelial cancer. Both conserved end residues are part of each CDR3. D genes are given only for firm matches. Clone size is not always given. Where it is, it says once, few, many or a class for expanded clones.

V	size	J	D	CDR3	DNA
TRBV12-5	.	TRBJ2-1	TRBD2	CASGPGAGAVDEQFF	TGTGCTAGTGGTCCCGGAGCGGGAGCCGTAGATGAGCAGTTCTTC
TRBV6-5	.	TRBJ1-1	.	CASSYSTGRGITEAFF	TGTGCCAGCAGTTACTCGACTGGCAGGGGCATCACTGAAGCTTTCTTT
TRBV15	once	TRBJ1-2	.	CATSRAGLYGYTF	TGTGCCACCAGCAGGGCGGGACTTTATGGCTACACCTTC
TRBV7-2	.	TRBJ2-7	TRBD2	CASSLLAESYEQYF	TGTGCCAGCAGCCTTCTAGCGGAGTCCTACGAGCAGTACTTC
TRBV5-4	.	TRBJ2-1	TRBD2	CASTNVGGFEQFF	TGTGCCAGCACCAACGTCGGGGGGTTTGAGCAGTTCTTC
TRBV27	.	TRBJ2-7	TRBD1	CASSAHWGQGYEQYF	TGTGCCAGCAGTGCCCATTGGGGACAGGGATACGAGCAGTACTTC
TRBV29-1	many	TRBJ2-2	.	CSVEERNTGELFF	TGCAGCGTTGAAGAGAGGAACACCGGGGAGCTGTTTTTT
TRBV7-2	.	TRBJ2-7	.	CASSLAYYEQYF	TGTGCCAGCAGTTTAGCTTACTACGAGCAGTACTTC
TRBV18	.	TRBJ2-2	TRBD1	CASSLGGTAYTGELFF	TGTGCCAGCTCACTAGGTGGGACAGCTTACACCGGGGAGCTGTTTTTT
TRBV5-4	once	TRBJ2-6	.	CASSLQSNLEGGANVLTF	TGTGCCAGCAGCTTGCAGTCAAATCTCGAGGGCGGGGCCAACGTCCTGACTTTC
TRBV6-5	.	TRBJ1-5	.	CASSGQQNQPQHF	TGTGCCAGCAGCGGACAGCAAAATCAGCCCCAGCATTTT
TRBV7-9	.	TRBJ1-3	.	CASSSRAPRENTIYF	TGTGCCAGCAGCTCTAGGGCCCCGAGGGAAAACACCATATATTTT
TRBV5-6	.	TRBJ2-7	.	CASSRGTSLSEQYF	TGTGCCAGCAGCCGCGGGACCTCTCTCTCCGAGCAGTACTTC
TRBV19	.	TRBJ1-1	.	CASKRTDYNTEAFF	TGTGCCAGTAAGAGGACAGACTATAACACTGAAGCTTTCTTT
TRBV6-5	once	TRBJ2-3	.	CASSFELSTDTQYF	TGTGCCAGCAGTTTTGAGTTAAGCACAGATACGCAGTATTTT
TRBV7-8	.	TRBJ2-5	TRBD2	CASRTLAGERSQETQYF	TGTGCCAGCAGGACACTAGCGGGAGAACGGTCTCAAGAGACCCAGTACTTC
TRBV19	.	TRBJ1-5	TRBD1	CASSTGTGRSNQPQHF	TGTGCCAGTAGTACCGGGACAGGACGTAGCAATCAGCCCCAGCATTTT
TRBV30	.	TRBJ2-1	.	CAWTDTYNEQFF	TGTGCCTGGACCGACACTTACAATGAGCAGTTCTTC
TRBV4-2	.	TRBJ2-1	TRBD2	CASSQGIAGTYNEQFF	TGTGCCAGCAGCCAAGGGATAGCGGGGACCTACAATGAGCAGTTCTTC
TRBV19	.	TRBJ1-1	TRBD1	CASSGGDRREAFF	TGTGCCAGTAGTGGCGGGGACAGAAGGGAAGCTTTCTTT
TRBV11-1	once	TRBJ2-5	.	CASSFPPGMAKETQYF	TGTGCCAGCAGCTTCCCCCCAGGAATGGCGAAAGAGACCCAGTACTTC
TRBV27	.	TRBJ1-4	TRBD1	CASSQGAGSTNEKLFF	TGTGCCAGCAGTCAGGGGGCAGGGAGCACTAATGAAAAACTGTTTTTT
TRBV7-2	few	TRBJ1-2	.	CASSSVNYGYTF	TGTGCCAGCAGCTCAGTTAACTATGGCTACACCTTC
TRBV25-1	.	TRBJ1-2	TRBD1	CASSVLTGNGYTF	TGTGCCAGCAGTGTCCTGACAGGGAATGGCTACACCTTC
TRBV7-2	.	TRBJ1-3	.	CASSLANTQAGNTIYF	TGTGCCAGCAGCTTAGCGAATACTCAGGCAGGAAACACCATATATTTT
TRBV19	few	TRBJ1-5	.	CASSIGQGRAQHF	TGTGCCAGTAGTATTGGGCAGGGCAGGGCCCAGCATTTT
TRBV28	few	TRBJ1-4	.	CASRSTGPNEKLFF	TGTGCCAGCAGGAGTACAGGGCCTAATGAAAAACTGTTTTTT
TRBV10-3	.	TRBJ2-7	TRBD2	CAISESGGAGESYEQYF	TGTGCCATCAGTGAGTCTGGGGGAGCGGGAGAGTCCTACGAGCAGTACTTC
TRBV7-9	.	TRBJ2-2	TRBD2	CASSLAENTGELFF	TGTGCCAGCTCTCTAGCGGAGAACACCGGGGAGCTGTTTTTT
TRBV5-4	.	TRBJ2-2	TRBD1	CASSSSRDRVTGELFF	TGTGCCAGCAGCTCCTCCCGGGACAGGGTAACCGGGGAGCTGTTTTTT
TRBV6-1	.	TRBJ2-3	TRBD2	CASRALAGVVDTQYF	TGTGCCAGCAGAGCCTTAGCGGGGGTCGTGGATACGCAGTATTTT
TRBV5-1	once	TRBJ2-7	.	CASSLDESYEQYF	TGCGCCAGCAGCTTGGATGAGTCCTACGAGCAGTACTTC
TRBV4-1	.	TRBJ2-1	TRBD2	CASSQSRGVAENEQFF	TGCGCCAGCAGCCAGTCGCGGGGGGTGGCAGAAAATGAGCAGTTCTTC
TRBV9	.	TRBJ2-1	.	CASSVGGGPYNEQFF	TGTGCCAGCAGCGTAGGAGGCGGGCCTTACAATGAGCAGTTCTTC
TRBV11-3	.	TRBJ2-7	TRBD2	CASSLIGTSESSYEQYF	TGTGCCAGCAGCTTAATAGGGACTAGCGAGAGCTCCTACGAGCAGTACTTC
TRBV4-1	.	TRBJ2-1	.	CASSHSPGGSSNEQFF	TGCGCCAGCAGCCACTCCCCAGGAGGGAGTTCCAATGAGCAGTTCTTC
TRBV5-1	.	TRBJ2-1	.	CASSFKLARNEQFF	TGCGCCAGCAGCTTCAAGCTAGCGCGGAATGAGCAGTTCTTC
TRBV5-8	.	TRBJ1-2	TRBD1	CASSSGQTNYGYTF	TGTGCCAGCAGCTCGGGACAGACTAACTATGGCTACACCTTC
TRBV9	.	TRBJ1-2	.	CASSVEAGRKGYTF	TGTGCCAGCAGCGTAGAGGCAGGGCGGAAAGGCTACACCTTC
TRBV4-3	.	TRBJ2-1	TRBD2	CASSRLAGGSDEQFF	TGCGCCAGCAGCCGACTAGCGGGGGGGAGCGATGAGCAGTTCTTC
TRBV7-9	few	TRBJ2-5	TRBD2	CASSYSGLGNQETQYF	TGTGCCAGCAGCTATTCGGGACTAGGGAACCAAGAGACCCAGTACTTC
TRBV18	.	TRBJ1-1	TRBD1	CASSLTGEVKAFF	TGTGCCAGCTCACTGACAGGGGAGGTGAAAGCTTTCTTT
TRBV13	.	TRBJ2-2	TRBD2	CASSLLRTSGNTGELFF	TGTGCCAGCAGCTTACTTAGGACTAGCGGGAACACCGGGGAGCTGTTTTTT
TRBV9	.	TRBJ2-3	TRBD2	CASSEVGTSGRTDTQYF	TGTGCCAGCAGCGAGGTGGGGACTAGCGGTCGCACAGATACGCAGTATTTT
TRBV4-2	.	TRBJ2-7	TRBD2	CASSLGLAGEEQYF	TGTGCCAGCAGCCTGGGACTAGCGGGAGAGGAGCAGTACTTC
TRBV6-1	.	TRBJ1-5	.	CASSETRGAQHF	TGTGCCAGCAGTGAGACTAGGGGCGCCCAGCATTTT
TRBV7-8	few	TRBJ1-2	TRBD1	CASSPQQGAFEGYTF	TGTGCCAGCAGCCCCCAACAGGGGGCATTTGAAGGCTACACCTTC
TRBV28	.	TRBJ2-2	TRBD2	CASSQAGTSGSGELFF	TGTGCCAGCAGCCAGGCCGGGACTAGCGGGAGTGGGGAGCTGTTTTTT
TRBV7-2	few	TRBJ1-1	.	CASSLGRNTEAFF	TGTGCCAGCAGCTTGGGGAGGAACACTGAAGCTTTCTTT
TRBV7-3	few	TRBJ1-1	TRBD1	CASSPGQGSTEAFF	TGTGCCAGCAGCCCGGGACAGGGGAGCACTGAAGCTTTCTTT
TRBV7-9	.	TRBJ2-1	TRBD1	CASSLMTGRYNEQFF	TGTGCCAGCAGCTTAATGACAGGGCGGTACAATGAGCAGTTCTTC
TRBV9	.	TRBJ2-7	.	CASSPRLDRYEQYF	TGTGCCAGCAGCCCCCGACTAGATCGGTACGAGCAGTACTTC
TRBV2	.	TRBJ1-5	.	CATKEDTSNQPQHF	TGTGCCACAAAAGAAGACACCAGCAATCAGCCCCAGCATTTT
TRBV15	.	TRBJ1-2	TRBD1	CATSRGQGGYGYTF	TGTGCCACCAGCAGGGGACAGGGAGGCTATGGCTACACCTTC
TRBV27	.	TRBJ1-2	TRBD1	CASSPGTGSGYTF	TGTGCCAGCAGTCCTGGGACAGGGAGCGGCTACACCTTC